Sequencing of this TCR beta chain was carried out in a study of glioma-infiltrating T cells. Study observations and caveats: Only very few CDR3 sequences appeared in both tissue and blood. Gliomas, especially low-grade, showed above-expected tissue-blood divergence; non-neoplastic patients showed below.

Using RNA template, CDR3s of TCR alpha and beta were amplified with iRepertoire arm-PCR. Input was roughly 85-400 ng of tissue mRNA or PBMC total RNA. TCRdb used MiXCR to reprocess the multiplex PCR reads, holding one entry per CDR3 protein. The sample contains 100,000 to 150,000 distinct CDR3 sequences, roughly 25% of which appear only once. This clonotype was seen ten or more times. Its matching antigen is unknown. The CDR3 is made up of 14 amino acids. V lost 2 bases and J lost 2, with 8 bases in between. The germline V gene has CDR1 SGHTA and CDR2 FQGNSA. The receptor was derived from a human donor with low-grade glioma or glioblastoma, undergoing nonglioma brain surgery, or in good health (not recorded which). V is TRBV7-2 and J is TRBJ2-3; D perhaps matches TRBD1 (6 bases). The sample comprised glioma tissue, nonneoplastic brain tissue, or PBMCs (not recorded which). The CDR3 region is CASSLNRDTDTQYF. CDR3 sequence (DNA): TGTGCCAGCAGCTTAAACAGGGACACAGATACGCAGTATTTT.